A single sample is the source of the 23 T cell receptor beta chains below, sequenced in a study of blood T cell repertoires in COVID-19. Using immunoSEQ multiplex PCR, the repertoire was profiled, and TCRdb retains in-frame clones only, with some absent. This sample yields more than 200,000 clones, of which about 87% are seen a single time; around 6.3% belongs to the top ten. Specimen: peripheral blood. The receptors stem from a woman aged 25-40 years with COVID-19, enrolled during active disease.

The CDR3 loop reads CASSYGTGTGELFF. In DNA, the CDR3 is TGCGCCAGCAGCTACGGGACAGGCACCGGGGAGCTGTTTTTT. The chain carries TRBV5-1 and TRBJ2-2, with TRBD1 identical over 8 bases. The CDR3 has 14 residues. The trim removed 3 bases at V and 4 bases at J, leaving 2 bases unmatched. The germline gives CDR1 SGHRS, CDR2 YFSETQ.

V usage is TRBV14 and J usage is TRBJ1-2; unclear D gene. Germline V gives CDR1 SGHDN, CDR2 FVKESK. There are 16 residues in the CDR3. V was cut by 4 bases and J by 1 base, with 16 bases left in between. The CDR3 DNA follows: TGTGCCAGCAGCCCAAGCCCCTTCTCGGTTAACTATGGCTACACCTTC. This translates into CASSPSPFSVNYGYTF. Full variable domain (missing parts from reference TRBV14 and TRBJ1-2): EAGVTQFPSHSVIEKGQTVTLRCDPISGHDNLYWYRRVMGKEIKFLLHFVKESKQDESGMPNNRFLAERTGGTYSTLKVQPAELEDSGVYFCASSPSPFSVNYGYTFGSGTRLTVV.

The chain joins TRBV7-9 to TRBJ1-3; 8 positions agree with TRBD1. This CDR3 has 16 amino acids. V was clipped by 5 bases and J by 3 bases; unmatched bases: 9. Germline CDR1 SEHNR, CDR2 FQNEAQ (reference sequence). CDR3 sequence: CASSPPGRGLGNTIYF. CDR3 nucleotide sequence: TGTGCCAGCAGCCCCCCGGGCAGGGGGCTTGGAAACACCATATATTTT.

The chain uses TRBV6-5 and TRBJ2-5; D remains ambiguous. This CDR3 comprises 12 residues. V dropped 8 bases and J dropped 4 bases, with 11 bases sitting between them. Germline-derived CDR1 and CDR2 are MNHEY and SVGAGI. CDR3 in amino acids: CASSPGLETQYF. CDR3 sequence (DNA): TGTGCCAGCTCACCAGGATTAGAGACCCAGTACTTC.

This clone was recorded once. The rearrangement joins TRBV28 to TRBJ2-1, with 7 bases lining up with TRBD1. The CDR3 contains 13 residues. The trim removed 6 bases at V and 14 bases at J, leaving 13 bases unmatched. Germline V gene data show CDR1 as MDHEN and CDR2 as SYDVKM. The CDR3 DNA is TGTGCCAGCAGCCCCGGGCCCGACAGGGAAAAGTTCTTC. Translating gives CASSPGPDREKFF.

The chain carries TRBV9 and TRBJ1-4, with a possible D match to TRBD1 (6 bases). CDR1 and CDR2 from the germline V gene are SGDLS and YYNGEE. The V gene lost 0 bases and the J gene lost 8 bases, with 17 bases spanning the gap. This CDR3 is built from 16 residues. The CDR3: CASSVGQTGRNEKLFF. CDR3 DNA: TGTGCCAGCAGCGTAGGCCAGACAGGAAGGAACGAAAAACTGTTTTTT.

The CDR3: CASSLAGGRNQPQHF. The CDR3, as DNA: TGTGCCAGCAGCTTGGCCGGGGGGAGGAATCAGCCCCAGCATTTT. The rearrangement joins TRBV5-6 to TRBJ1-5; D might be TRBD1 (5 bases). V shed 0 bases and J shed 4 bases, with 11 bases lying between them. This CDR3 is 15 amino acids long. Germline V gene data show CDR1 as SGHDT and CDR2 as YYEEEE.

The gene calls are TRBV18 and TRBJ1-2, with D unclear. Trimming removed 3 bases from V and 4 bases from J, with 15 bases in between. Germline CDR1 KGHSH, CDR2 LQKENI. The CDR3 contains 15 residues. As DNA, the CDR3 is TGTGCCAGCTCACCGTCGACAAGTCTCTCCTATGGCTACACCTTC. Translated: CASSPSTSLSYGYTF.

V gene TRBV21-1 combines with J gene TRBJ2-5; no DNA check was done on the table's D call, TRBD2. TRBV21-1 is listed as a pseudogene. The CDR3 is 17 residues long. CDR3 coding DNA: TGTGCCAGCAGCCCCCGACTAGGGAGGTTTAAGAAAGAGACCCAGTACTTC. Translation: CASSPRLGRFKKETQYF.

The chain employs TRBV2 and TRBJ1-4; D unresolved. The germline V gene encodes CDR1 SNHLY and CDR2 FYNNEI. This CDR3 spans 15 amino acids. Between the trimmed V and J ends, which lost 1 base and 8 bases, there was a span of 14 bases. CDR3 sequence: CASSEGWQVNEKLFF. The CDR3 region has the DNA TGTGCCAGCAGTGAAGGCTGGCAGGTTAACGAAAAACTGTTTTTT.

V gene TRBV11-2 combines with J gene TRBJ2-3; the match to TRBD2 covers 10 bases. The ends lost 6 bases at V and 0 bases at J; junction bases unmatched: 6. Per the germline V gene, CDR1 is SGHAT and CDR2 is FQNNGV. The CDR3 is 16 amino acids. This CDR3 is CASSLSGRGSTDTQYF. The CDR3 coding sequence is TGTGCCAGCAGTTTAAGCGGGAGGGGGAGCACAGATACGCAGTATTTT. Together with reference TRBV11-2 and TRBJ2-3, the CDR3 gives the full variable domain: EAGVAQSPRYKIIEKRQSVAFWCNPISGHATLYWYQQILGQGPKLLIQFQNNGVVDDSQLPKDRFSAERLKGVDSTLKIQPAKLEDSAVYLCASSLSGRGSTDTQYFGPGTRLTVL.

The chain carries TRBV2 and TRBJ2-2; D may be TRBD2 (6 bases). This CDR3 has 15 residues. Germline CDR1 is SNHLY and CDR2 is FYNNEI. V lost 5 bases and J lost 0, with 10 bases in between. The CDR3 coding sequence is TGTGCCAGCAGTACAAGGAGGGCGAACACCGGGGAGCTGTTTTTT. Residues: CASSTRRANTGELFF.

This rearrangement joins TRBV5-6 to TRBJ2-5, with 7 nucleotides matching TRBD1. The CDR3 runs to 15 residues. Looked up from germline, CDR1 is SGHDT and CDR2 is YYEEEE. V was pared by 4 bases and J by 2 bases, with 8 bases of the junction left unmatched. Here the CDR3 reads CASSPLDRPQETQYF. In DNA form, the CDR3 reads TGTGCCAGCAGCCCCCTGGACAGGCCTCAAGAGACCCAGTACTTC.

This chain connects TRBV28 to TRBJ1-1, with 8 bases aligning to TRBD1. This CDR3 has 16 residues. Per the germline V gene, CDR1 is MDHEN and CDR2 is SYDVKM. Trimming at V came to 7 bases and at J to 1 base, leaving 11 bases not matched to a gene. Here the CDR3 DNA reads TGTGCCAGCACTGGACAGGGAACGGACCAGAACACTGAAGCTTTCTTT. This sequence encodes CASTGQGTDQNTEAFF.

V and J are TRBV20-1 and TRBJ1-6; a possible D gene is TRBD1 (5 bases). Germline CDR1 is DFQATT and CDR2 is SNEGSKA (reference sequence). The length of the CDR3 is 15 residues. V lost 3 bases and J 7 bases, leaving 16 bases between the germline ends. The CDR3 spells CSASPGGVGNSPLHF. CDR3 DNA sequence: TGCAGTGCTAGTCCAGGAGGGGTAGGAAATTCACCCCTCCACTTT.

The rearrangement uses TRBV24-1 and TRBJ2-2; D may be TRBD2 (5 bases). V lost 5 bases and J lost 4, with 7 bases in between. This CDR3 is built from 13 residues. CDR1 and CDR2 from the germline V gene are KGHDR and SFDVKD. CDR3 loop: CATSGGFTGELFF. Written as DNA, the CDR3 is TGTGCCACCAGTGGAGGGTTCACCGGGGAGCTGTTTTTT.

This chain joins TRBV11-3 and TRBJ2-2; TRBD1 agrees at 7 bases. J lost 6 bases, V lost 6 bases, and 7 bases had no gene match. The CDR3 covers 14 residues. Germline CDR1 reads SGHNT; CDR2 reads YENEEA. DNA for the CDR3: TGTGCCAGCAGACTCTCAGGGGGACCCGGGGAGCTGTTTTTT. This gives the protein CASRLSGGPGELFF.

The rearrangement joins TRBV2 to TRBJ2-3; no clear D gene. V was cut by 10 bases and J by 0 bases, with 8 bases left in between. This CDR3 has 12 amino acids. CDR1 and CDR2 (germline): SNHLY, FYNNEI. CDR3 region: CATQDSTDTQYF. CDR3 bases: TGTGCCACACAAGATAGCACAGATACGCAGTATTTT.

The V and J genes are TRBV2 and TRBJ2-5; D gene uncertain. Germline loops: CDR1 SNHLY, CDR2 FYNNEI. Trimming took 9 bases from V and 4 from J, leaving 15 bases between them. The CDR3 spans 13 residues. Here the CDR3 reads CASSPESRETQYF. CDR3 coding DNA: TGTGCCAGTAGCCCCGAGAGCCGAGAGACCCAGTACTTC.

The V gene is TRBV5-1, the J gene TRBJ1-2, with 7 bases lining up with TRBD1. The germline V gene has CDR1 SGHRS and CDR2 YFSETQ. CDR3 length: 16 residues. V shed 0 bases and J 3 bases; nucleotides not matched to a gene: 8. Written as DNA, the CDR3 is TGCGCCAGCAGCTTGGTCTTTCAGACAGGGTACTATGGCTACACCTTC. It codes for CASSLVFQTGYYGYTF.

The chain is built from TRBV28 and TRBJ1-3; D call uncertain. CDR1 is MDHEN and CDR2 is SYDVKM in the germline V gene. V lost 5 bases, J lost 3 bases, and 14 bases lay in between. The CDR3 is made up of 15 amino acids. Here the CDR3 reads CASSPTLVRGNTIYF. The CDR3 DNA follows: TGTGCCAGCAGTCCCACTTTGGTTCGTGGAAACACCATATATTTT.

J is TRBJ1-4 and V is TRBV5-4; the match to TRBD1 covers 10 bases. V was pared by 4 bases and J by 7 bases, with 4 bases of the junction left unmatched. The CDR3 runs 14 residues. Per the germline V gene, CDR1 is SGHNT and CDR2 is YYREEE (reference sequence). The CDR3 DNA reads TGTGCCAGCAGCGTGGACAGGGGGTCTGAAAAACTGTTTTTT. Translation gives CASSVDRGSEKLFF. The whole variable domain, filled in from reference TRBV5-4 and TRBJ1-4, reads ETGVTQSPTHLIKTRGQQVTLRCSSQSGHNTVSWYQQALGQGPQFIFQYYREEENGRGNFPPRFSGLQFPNYSSELNVNALELDDSALYLCASSVDRGSEKLFFGSGTQLSVL.

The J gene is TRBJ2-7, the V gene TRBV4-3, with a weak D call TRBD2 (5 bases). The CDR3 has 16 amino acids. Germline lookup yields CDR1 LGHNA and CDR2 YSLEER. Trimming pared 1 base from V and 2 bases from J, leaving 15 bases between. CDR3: CASSQALSGNPYEQYF. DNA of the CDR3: TGCGCCAGCAGCCAAGCTTTATCCGGGAACCCCTACGAGCAGTACTTC.